Listed here are 30 T cell receptor beta chains from one sample, sequenced in a study of T cell changes during pregnancy in multiple sclerosis. TCRdb's copy holds only in-frame clones and misses some; the assay was immunoSEQ multiplex PCR. In the table there are 35,000 to 45,000 clones, 91% of which are singletons. Specimen: CD4+ T cells from peripheral blood mononuclear cells, collected in the second trimester of pregnancy. The origin of the receptors is a female donor in good health, enrolled as a control in a pregnancy study.

This sequence joins TRBV19 and TRBJ2-3; TRBD2 matches at 10 bases. Trimming cost V 5 bases and J 1 base; bases outside gene matches: 6. Germline V lookup: CDR1 LNHDA, CDR2 SQIVND (reference sequence). The CDR3 is 16 residues long. As DNA, the CDR3 is TGTGCCAGTAGTCCTCTAGCGGGAGCGCGCACAGATACGCAGTATTTT. As protein: CASSPLAGARTDTQYF.

This clone was seen just once. The chain has TRBV6-1 and TRBJ2-6, with D hard to call. The CDR3 is 14 amino acids. Germline V gene lookup returns CDR1 MNHNS and CDR2 SASEGT. Trimming pared 7 bases from V and 0 bases from J, leaving 7 bases between. The CDR3 coding sequence is TGTGCCAGCAATGCGCTCTCTGGGGCCAACGTCCTGACTTTC. Encoded protein: CASNALSGANVLTF.

The V call is TRBV5-1, the J call TRBJ2-2; D is undetermined. The V gene lost 4 bases and the J gene lost 0 bases, with 10 bases spanning the gap. CDR3 length equals 15 residues. Germline V lookup: CDR1 SGHRS, CDR2 YFSETQ. The CDR3 coding sequence is TGCGCCAGCAGCGAGACAACCGCGAACACCGGGGAGCTGTTTTTT. It yields the protein CASSETTANTGELFF.

The chain has TRBV2 and TRBJ2-3; D might be TRBD2 (6 bases). This CDR3 region has 18 residues. The V and J ends lost 6 bases and 0 bases respectively, with 22 bases between them. The germline CDR1 and CDR2 sequences are SNHLY and FYNNEI. The CDR3 region has the DNA TGTGCCAGCAGGAGTCCAGGGACTCCCACTACTAGCACAGATACGCAGTATTTT. Residues: CASRSPGTPTTSTDTQYF. Full variable domain (rest looked up from reference TRBV2 and TRBJ2-3): EPEVTQTPSHQVTQMGQEVILRCVPISNHLYFYWYRQILGQKVEFLVSFYNNEISEKSEIFDDQFSVERPDGSNFTLKIRSTKLEDSAMYFCASRSPGTPTTSTDTQYFGPGTRLTVL.

The rearrangement links TRBV5-6 to TRBJ1-2, with D hard to call. The CDR3 consists of 13 residues. Germline loops: CDR1 SGHDT, CDR2 YYEEEE. V was clipped by 0 bases and J by 4 bases, with 7 bases between them. The CDR3 here is CASSLDTAYGYTF. DNA for the CDR3: TGTGCCAGCAGCTTGGACACAGCCTATGGCTACACCTTC. Drawing the rest from reference TRBV5-6 and TRBJ1-2, the complete variable domain is DAGVTQSPTHLIKTRGQQVTLRCSPKSGHDTVSWYQQALGQGPQFIFQYYEEEERQRGNFPDRFSGHQFPNYSSELNVNALLLGDSALYLCASSLDTAYGYTFGSGTRLTVV.

V is TRBV7-2 and J is TRBJ2-7, with 9 bases matching TRBD2. Per the germline V gene, CDR1 is SGHTA and CDR2 is FQGNSA. The V segment lost 5 bases and the J segment 8 bases; nucleotides outside the gene matches: 13. The CDR3 runs to 15 residues. CDR3 amino acids: CASSIGTSRSLKQYF. CDR3 nucleotides: TGTGCCAGCAGCATTGGGACTAGCAGATCTCTAAAGCAGTACTTC.

This chain links TRBV19 with TRBJ2-7, with 10 bases that match TRBD2. The CDR3 spans 14 residues. Losses at the gene ends were 6 bases for V and 3 bases for J; bases not matched to a gene: 5. Germline V gene data show CDR1 as LNHDA and CDR2 as SQIVND (reference sequence). The CDR3 DNA is TGTGCCAGTAGACGGACTAGCGGAGACTACGAGCAGTACTTC. Its protein product is CASRRTSGDYEQYF. Full variable domain (missing parts from reference TRBV19 and TRBJ2-7): DGGITQSPKYLFRKEGQNVTLSCEQNLNHDAMYWYRQDPGQGLRLIYYSQIVNDFQKGDIAEGYSVSREKKESFPLTVTSAQKNPTAFYLCASRRTSGDYEQYFGPGTRLTVT.

This chain joins TRBV2 and TRBJ2-1; perhaps TRBD2 as D (6 bases). The germline V gene has CDR1 SNHLY and CDR2 FYNNEI. The CDR3 contains 18 residues. V shed 8 bases and J shed 7 bases, with 30 bases lying between them. The CDR3 protein is CASLMSARDRPQRNEQFF. Here the CDR3 DNA reads TGTGCCAGCCTAATGTCCGCGCGGGATAGACCCCAGAGGAATGAGCAGTTCTTC. Drawing the rest from reference TRBV2 and TRBJ2-1, the complete variable domain is EPEVTQTPSHQVTQMGQEVILRCVPISNHLYFYWYRQILGQKVEFLVSFYNNEISEKSEIFDDQFSVERPDGSNFTLKIRSTKLEDSAMYFCASLMSARDRPQRNEQFFGPGTRLTVL.

Remarks on this clone: Relative to the germline gene, one junction end is altered; a read error may explain this. The chain is built from TRBV7-7 and TRBJ2-3, with 10 bases lining up with TRBD1. Germline lookup yields CDR1 SSHAT and CDR2 FNYEAQ (reference sequence). This CDR3 comprises 14 residues. The CDR3 bases are TGTGCTAGCAGCAAGGACAGGGGGGCAGATACGCAGTATTTT. This translates into CASSKDRGADTQYF.

The chain employs TRBV28 and TRBJ2-7; TRBD2 matches 10 bases. Germline V gives CDR1 MDHEN, CDR2 SYDVKM. This CDR3 comprises 15 residues. V lost 5 bases and J lost 3; bases outside the gene matches: 7. CDR3 in amino acids: CASSRTTSGIYEQYF. As DNA, the CDR3 is TGTGCCAGCAGTCGGACAACTAGCGGGATCTACGAGCAGTACTTC.

The chain couples TRBV7-9 to TRBJ2-7; the D gene is possibly TRBD2 (5 bases). Deletions cut 5 bases from V and 1 base from J, with 18 bases between. Germline V gene lookup returns CDR1 SEHNR and CDR2 FQNEAQ (reference sequence). The CDR3 totals 16 residues. The CDR3 loop is CASSPLSGGGSYEQYF. The CDR3 DNA follows: TGTGCCAGCAGCCCCCTAAGTGGAGGTGGGTCCTACGAGCAGTACTTC. The full variable domain, completed using reference TRBV7-9 and TRBJ2-7, is DTGVSQNPRHKITKRGQNVTFRCDPISEHNRLYWYRQTLGQGPEFLTYFQNEAQLEKSRLLSDRFSAERPKGSFSTLEIQRTEQGDSAMYLCASSPLSGGGSYEQYFGPGTRLTVT.

J is TRBJ2-1 and V is TRBV5-4; tentatively, D is TRBD1 (5 bases). Germline CDR1 reads SGHNT; CDR2 reads YYREEE (reference sequence). This CDR3 is built from 13 residues. The germline V and J ends were trimmed by 7 bases and 7 bases, with 15 bases remaining between them. CDR3 loop: CASRTSARNEQFF. The CDR3 nucleotides are TGTGCCAGCCGGACATCGGCCAGGAATGAGCAGTTCTTC.

This clone has just one count. The CDR3 DNA reads as TGTGCCAGCAGTTTAGAGGGCGACAGCAATCAGCCCCAGCATTTT. Amino acid sequence: CASSLEGDSNQPQHF. V gene TRBV28 combines with J gene TRBJ1-5; D not certain. The germline V and J ends were trimmed by 2 bases and 1 base, with 9 bases remaining between them. This CDR3 has 15 amino acids. Germline-derived CDR1 and CDR2 are MDHEN and SYDVKM. The whole variable domain, filled in from reference TRBV28 and TRBJ1-5, reads DVKVTQSSRYLVKRTGEKVFLECVQDMDHENMFWYRQDPGLGLRLIYFSYDVKMKEKGDIPEGYSVSREKKERFSLILESASTNQTSMYLCASSLEGDSNQPQHFGDGTRLSIL.

V usage is TRBV2 and J usage is TRBJ2-3; TRBD1 agrees at 7 bases. The V gene end was trimmed by 3 bases and the J gene end by 9 bases; junction bases not matched to a gene: 3. The CDR3 loop spans 12 amino acids. From germline, CDR1 is SNHLY and CDR2 FYNNEI. CDR3 nucleotide sequence: TGTGCCAGCAGTGAGAGGGGGCAGACGCAGTATTTT. It specifies CASSERGQTQYF. The full variable domain, completed using reference TRBV2 and TRBJ2-3, is EPEVTQTPSHQVTQMGQEVILRCVPISNHLYFYWYRQILGQKVEFLVSFYNNEISEKSEIFDDQFSVERPDGSNFTLKIRSTKLEDSAMYFCASSERGQTQYFGPGTRLTVL.

The chain carries TRBV19 and TRBJ1-1; TRBD1 matches at 7 bases. J lost 11 bases, V lost 6 bases, and 9 bases had no gene match. Germline assignment: CDR1 LNHDA and CDR2 SQIVND (reference sequence). The length of the CDR3 is 12 residues. CDR3 loop: CASSPGDRNAFF. CDR3 sequence (DNA): TGTGCCAGTAGCCCCGGGGACAGAAATGCTTTCTTT.

This clone was observed once. The V and J genes are TRBV4-2 and TRBJ2-3, with TRBD2 identical over 12 bases. The CDR3 spans 18 residues. Germline trimming cut 0 bases from V and 0 bases from J; bases unmatched to any gene: 4. Germline V gene data show CDR1 as LGHNA and CDR2 as YNFKEQ. Written as DNA, the CDR3 is TGTGCCAGCAGCCAAGAAAGACTAGCGGGGGTTAGCACAGATACGCAGTATTTT. This codes for CASSQERLAGVSTDTQYF.

The chain links TRBV7-6 to TRBJ1-1; D remains ambiguous. Germline CDR1 reads SGHVS; CDR2 reads FNYEAQ. V gave up 5 bases and J gave up 1 base, with 8 bases separating them. The CDR3 length is 13 residues. The CDR3 loop is CASSGQTNTEAFF. The CDR3 coding sequence is TGTGCCAGCAGCGGGCAGACGAACACTGAAGCTTTCTTT.

This clone was seen once. J is TRBJ1-1 and V is TRBV7-9, with 8 bases aligning to TRBD1. V lost 3 bases and J lost 3; bases outside the gene matches: 6. This CDR3 has 15 amino acids. Germline assignment: CDR1 SEHNR and CDR2 FQNEAQ (reference sequence). The CDR3 DNA reads as TGTGCCAGCAGCTTTGGACAGGGAAGAGACACTGAAGCTTTCTTT. Its protein is CASSFGQGRDTEAFF. The variable domain in full, completed from reference TRBV7-9 and TRBJ1-1, reads DTGVSQNPRHKITKRGQNVTFRCDPISEHNRLYWYRQTLGQGPEFLTYFQNEAQLEKSRLLSDRFSAERPKGSFSTLEIQRTEQGDSAMYLCASSFGQGRDTEAFFGQGTRLTVV.

The chain combines TRBV7-9 with TRBJ1-2; the D is unclear. Germline V CDR1 and CDR2: SEHNR, FQNEAQ (reference sequence). The V gene lost 1 base and the J gene lost 3 bases, with 12 bases spanning the gap. This CDR3 is 15 amino acids long. Here the CDR3 reads CASSLGPAIHYGYTF. In nucleotides, the CDR3 is TGTGCCAGCAGCTTAGGTCCAGCGATTCACTATGGCTACACCTTC.

This rearrangement joins TRBV7-9 to TRBJ2-4; 16 positions agree with TRBD2. J lost 10 bases, V lost 4 bases, and 4 bases had no gene match. CDR3 size: 15 residues. Germline V lookup: CDR1 SEHNR, CDR2 FQNEAQ (reference sequence). CDR3: CASSWGTSGGAIQYF. The CDR3 DNA sequence: TGTGCCAGCAGCTGGGGGACTAGCGGGGGGGCAATTCAGTACTTC. The variable domain in full, with the rest retrieved from reference TRBV7-9 and TRBJ2-4, is DTGVSQNPRHKITKRGQNVTFRCDPISEHNRLYWYRQTLGQGPEFLTYFQNEAQLEKSRLLSDRFSAERPKGSFSTLEIQRTEQGDSAMYLCASSWGTSGGAIQYFGAGTRLSVL.

This clone is a singleton in its sample. The rearrangement links TRBV29-1 to TRBJ1-1; 10 nucleotides align to TRBD1. The CDR3 covers 14 residues. J lost 3 bases, V lost 7 bases, and 8 bases had no gene match. Germline V gene lookup returns CDR1 SQVTM and CDR2 ANQGSEA. The CDR3 nucleotides read TGCAGCGACCGGGACAGGGGTATGGACACTGAAGCTTTCTTT. It translates to CSDRDRGMDTEAFF.

The chain employs TRBV4-1 and TRBJ1-2; 8 nucleotides align to TRBD1. Germline V gene sequence: CDR1 MGHRA, CDR2 YSYEKL. This CDR3 spans 19 amino acids. J gave up 4 bases and V 3 bases, and 19 bases lay outside the gene matches. The CDR3 region is CASSHLLDRVGIRSYGYTF. In DNA form, the CDR3 reads TGCGCCAGCAGCCACCTTCTGGACAGGGTCGGGATTAGGTCCTATGGCTACACCTTC.

This clone was detected only once. The CDR3 nucleotides are TGTGCCACCATAGCGGGAGGGCCCTACGAGCAGTACTTC. It translates to CATIAGGPYEQYF. The V and J genes are TRBV28 and TRBJ2-7; the match to TRBD2 covers 11 bases. The V and J ends lost 10 bases and 2 bases, in that order; junction bases with no gene match: 4. The CDR3 sequence is 13 residues long. CDR1 and CDR2 from the germline V gene are MDHEN and SYDVKM.

The chain couples TRBV11-2 to TRBJ1-1; TRBD1 might be the D (5 bases). Germline assignment: CDR1 SGHAT and CDR2 FQNNGV. The CDR3 length is 14 residues. The germline V and J ends were trimmed by 5 bases and 2 bases, with 12 bases remaining between them. Here the CDR3 reads CASSGRTINTEAFF. CDR3 nucleotides: TGTGCCAGCAGCGGTCGGACAATTAACACTGAAGCTTTCTTT.

The gene calls are TRBV19 and TRBJ1-2, with 7 bases aligning to TRBD1. Germline lookup yields CDR1 LNHDA and CDR2 SQIVND (reference sequence). The CDR3 contains 15 residues. With 7 bases clipped from V and 4 bases from J, the junction kept 12 bases outside the gene matches. CDR3 in DNA: TGTGCCAGTACCCCCGACAGGGTTCTGGCCTATGGCTACACCTTC. Translation: CASTPDRVLAYGYTF.

The V gene is TRBV6-5, the J gene TRBJ2-4; maybe TRBD1 (6 bases). The CDR3 covers 13 residues. The germline V gene has CDR1 MNHEY and CDR2 SVGAGI. Trimming removed 6 bases at V and 7 bases at J, with 13 bases between. CDR3 protein: CASSRTVANIQYF. DNA of the CDR3: TGTGCCAGCAGCAGGACAGTAGCGAACATTCAGTACTTC.

This chain connects TRBV5-1 to TRBJ2-3; 12 bases line up with TRBD2. The V gene's germline CDR1 is SGHRS and CDR2 YFSETQ. CDR3 length equals 14 residues. After removal of 9 bases from V and 6 bases from J, the junction contained 8 bases not matched to a gene. CDR3 region: CATRLAGVSDTQYF. In nucleotides, the CDR3 is TGCGCCACCCGACTAGCGGGGGTGTCGGATACGCAGTATTTT.

The sample holds a few counts of this clone. The rearrangement uses TRBV28 and TRBJ1-5; unclear D gene. The CDR3 totals 14 residues. V lost 3 bases and J 6 bases, leaving 12 bases between the germline ends. Germline V gene data show CDR1 as MDHEN and CDR2 as SYDVKM. Here the CDR3 DNA reads TGTGCCAGCAGTTTTAGAGGGTCGGGTCAGCCCCAGCATTTT. Its translation: CASSFRGSGQPQHF.

The V gene is TRBV19, the J gene TRBJ1-1; D may be TRBD1 (6 bases). Between the trimmed V and J ends, which lost 6 bases and 2 bases, there was a span of 10 bases. Germline V gene lookup returns CDR1 LNHDA and CDR2 SQIVND (reference sequence). There are 13 residues in the CDR3. The CDR3 loop reads CASSRQVNTEAFF. The CDR3 bases are TGTGCCAGTAGCCGACAGGTAAACACTGAAGCTTTCTTT. Full variable domain (remainder filled in from reference TRBV19 and TRBJ1-1): DGGITQSPKYLFRKEGQNVTLSCEQNLNHDAMYWYRQDPGQGLRLIYYSQIVNDFQKGDIAEGYSVSREKKESFPLTVTSAQKNPTAFYLCASSRQVNTEAFFGQGTRLTVV.

The rearrangement links TRBV7-9 to TRBJ1-4, with 8 bases identical to TRBD1. With V trimmed by 0 bases and J by 8 bases, 5 bases remained unmatched. Germline CDR1 reads SEHNR; CDR2 reads FQNEAQ (reference sequence). The CDR3 covers 15 residues. Here the CDR3 DNA reads TGTGCCAGCAGCTTAGCGGCAGGGGGCAAGGAAAAACTGTTTTTT. Its translation is CASSLAAGGKEKLFF.